The T cell receptor (beta chain) under discussion was sequenced for a study of cytomegalovirus exposure and HLA in healthy donors (dated 2017 in TCRdb). Concerning the study at large: In an earlier analysis of 587 of the donors, under 300 Gb of sequence data and 117 million unique TCR beta sequences from some 170 million T cells were reported. An early release that covered more than 550 HLA-typed donors contained 300 to 350 gigabases of sequencing data and about 93 million unique TCR sequences. Of the 300 to 450 genotyped donors, less than 90% were placed in the genetic ancestry cluster associated with self-reported Caucasian donors. The study was designed to test whether signatures of past pathogen exposure could be identified by cataloging public T cell receptors. The study used immunosequencing to profile the T cell repertoires of several hundred subjects and linked those repertoires to cytomegalovirus serostatus. Along with the approximately 700-subject first cohort, a separate validation cohort of 120 different subjects was used. To predict cytomegalovirus infection status, the study combined high-throughput TCR immunosequencing, statistical association of individual TCRs with disease status, and machine learning. A later analysis re-analyzed previously published TCR beta repertoires from hundreds of donors and added high-resolution HLA genotyping to study TCR occurrence patterns. In the later analysis, no new phenotypic data were used to find candidate immune exposures; instead, reliance was placed on TCR beta sequences and their occurrence across donors. An earlier analysis of about 620 of the donors applied high-throughput TCR beta sequencing to assess whether each TCR beta V gene segment acted as functional or pseudogenic. Donor age, sex, ethnicity and CMV serostatus were collected together with the repertoire data. A later genetic analysis took genome-wide SNP genotypes for about 65% of the 666 donors and used that subset as a discovery cohort. All discovery cohort repertoires had been generated using a single sequencing platform. Class I and class II HLA loci were covered by the typing at four-digit resolution. The number of typed donors differed by locus: about 629-630 for A, B, C, DRB1 and DQB1; approximately 520 for DQA1; 606 for DPA1; and roughly 490 for DPB1. Because of strong linkage in the cohort, a handful of DR-DQ haplotypes were treated as single units for association and clustering. Among about 390 genotyped donors of the cohort, an average of 235,054 unique TCR beta nucleotide sequences were sequenced per donor, roughly 20% of them non-productive.

The sample holds one count of this clone. The clone's antigen remains unknown. No quality values exist for individual bases; no much larger clone is one base distant. General findings and caveats noted by the study authors: Roughly uniform sequencing depth across donors was assumed in presence/absence analyses, although this assumption may not hold. According to a later analysis, parvovirus B19, influenza, CMV and Epstein-Barr virus appeared linked to several top co-occurrence clusters. When HLA alleles, especially DR and DQ, strongly co-occurred, TCR associations were difficult to assign to individual alleles. In a later analysis, most CMV-associated TCR beta chains were found to appear HLA-restricted, with HLA associations seemingly driven largely by CMV exposure. Because HLA typing was unavailable for some donors at each locus, only the typed subset was used in association tests. Because counts were too low, approximately 18 rarely observed V segments, including chromosome 9 orphons, were excluded from the earlier analysis of under 650 of the donors. Compared with equally common non-associated chains, HLA-associated TCR beta chains in a later analysis were more clonally expanded and had lower generation probabilities. A further reported finding was that TCR beta sequences accurately predicted the HLA-A and HLA-B alleles for most subjects in the first cohort. According to a later analysis, TCR association rates differed among HLA loci, with DRB1 alleles showing the most associated TCRs and HLA-C alleles showing the fewest. In vitro tests confirmed that a few of the cytomegalovirus-associated TCR beta chains recognize cytomegalovirus antigens. In this cohort, only TCR beta chains were sequenced, and detectable features were limited by the absence of alpha or paired-chain data. Most TCR sequences were observed very rarely across donors, whereas some public TCRs were present in many individuals. Specific HLA alleles were associated with roughly 17,000 TCR beta sequences at a false discovery rate of 0.05 in a later analysis. A cluster of highly shared sequence variants was judged likely to be a technical artifact of the sequencing pipeline. A total of about 180 TCR beta chains were listed by the study as associated with cytomegalovirus. A later genetic analysis associated a missense DCLRE1C variant with V-gene and J-gene trimming of TCR beta chains, and an independent cohort replicated the association. In an earlier analysis of approximately 590 of the donors, most TCR beta V segments appeared in productive rearrangements about 87% or about 30% of the time, broadly matching IMGT annotations. For the cohort, immune exposure information was limited to CMV serostatus. The classifier was reported to diagnose cytomegalovirus status with high specificity and sensitivity in both the original cohort and the validation cohort. It was suggested by the authors that the approach could potentially be generalized to other disease states and immunological phenotypes. Some IMGT-functional V segments, including TRBV6-2 and TRBV6-3, could not be distinguished by the 87-base-pair reads and were therefore excluded. A later genetic analysis reported fewer N-insertions in productive TCRs among donors in an Asian-associated ancestry cluster than the roughly 700-donor mean. Linkage disequilibrium might explain the correlated functional status among segregating V segments, but an unknown experimental factor could not be excluded.

V is trimmed back by 1 base and J by 5 bases, and the junction contains 6 bases that no gene match accounts for. The CDR3 numbers 15 residues from cysteine through phenylalanine. The CDR3 DNA has 45 bases and is translated from base 1. Via the germline V gene, CDR1 is MGHRA and CDR2 YSYEKL. In total, more than 500 healthy bone marrow donors made up the cohort. All cohort members were sampled while nominally healthy, although unrecorded immune exposures were likely present. The donor tested CMV seronegative and was one of the 352 seronegative cohort members. Each donor provided a peripheral blood sample, and peripheral blood mononuclear cells were used for TCR beta sequencing. The Qiagen DNeasy Blood Extraction Kit was used to extract genomic DNA from the blood cell samples. The library was obtained by the immunoSEQ multiplex PCR assay. A mixture of 60 forward primers for TCR Vbeta segments and 13 reverse primers for TCR Jbeta segments was used in the multiplex PCR. A multiplex PCR assay on genomic DNA amplified the CDR3 region of rearranged TCR beta genes. The Illumina HiSeq System was used to sequence the amplified TCR beta libraries as 87-base-pair reads. In the authors' own workflow: A later analysis counted about 80 million unique TCR beta chains across the roughly 700 repertoires, and 10 million to 12 million of these chains were shared by at least two donors. Raw reads were error-corrected and collapsed into unique sequences with a nearest-neighbor algorithm that merged closely related sequences to remove PCR and sequencing errors. Alignment of CDR3 sequences to IMGT reference sequences was used to assign V, D and J gene segments. For a sequence to be retained, at least a six-nucleotide match to both a V gene segment and a J gene segment was required. A rearrangement was called productive if the CDR3 had no stop codons and remained in frame with V and J, and every other rearrangement was called non-productive. CDR3 was defined according to IMGT convention as the region running from the second conserved V-encoded cysteine to the conserved J-encoded phenylalanine. In an earlier analysis of around 640 of the donors, sequences lacking an unambiguous match to a single V gene segment were excluded. An earlier analysis of just under 600 of the donors called V segments functional above 56.7% productive rearrangements and segregating when the between-donor standard deviation exceeded 5%. A statistical classification framework was built to diagnose cytomegalovirus status from the catalog of TCR beta chain sequences. In a later analysis, TCR nucleotide sequences were compared against IMGT/GENE-DB human TR gene sequences so that V and J genes could be assigned. A later analysis assigned CDR3 sequences and most-parsimonious VDJ recombination scenarios with the TCRdist pipeline. In a later analysis, each TCR beta chain was defined by its CDR3 amino acid sequence together with its V-gene family, and reads lacking a unique V-gene family were excluded. To address suspected cross-contamination and a sequencing artifact, a later analysis removed around 600 highly shared, low-generation-probability nucleotide sequences. In a later analysis, a clonal expansion index for each public chain was calculated from normalized within-repertoire ranks of inferred template counts. In a later analysis, generation probabilities were computed with a VDJ recombination model fitted to out-of-frame rearrangements, and the resulting probabilities were checked against IGoR. Hypergeometric tests were used in a later analysis to score TCR-TCR, TCR-HLA and TCR-CMV co-occurrence, with a repertoire-size bias correction applied to the TCR pairs. To estimate false discovery rates, a later analysis permuted the HLA or CMV assignments 20 times. In a later analysis, co-occurring TCRs were grouped using DBSCAN, with TCRdist sequence similarity added in when clustering inside HLA-allele-positive subsets. For co-occurrence clustering, repertoires with fewer than 30,000 or more than 120,000 public chains were excluded, along with roughly 5 repertoires with anomalous nucleotide sharing. As stored in TCRdb, this immuneACCESS dataset retains in-frame rearrangements with V and J assigned. A fraction of the clones does not appear; measured against another copy, unresolved V genes explain less than half of the discrepancy, and the remainder lacks a known reason. From that table come the V and J calls and clone size; the DNA was used to work out D and trimming. This sample gives fewer than 45,000 clones in total; approximately 91% of them show up just once. The ten largest clones capture roughly 3% of the sample.

This clonotype originated in a woman younger than 30 in good health and CMV-seronegative. Specimen: PBMCs. The V and J genes are TRBV4-1 and TRBJ1-1, with 8 junctional bases fitting TRBD1. The DNA reads TGCGCCAGCAGCCAAGCACAGGGGGAGGTTACTGAAGCTTTCTTT. It is translated as CASSQAQGEVTEAFF.